What follows are 24 T cell receptor beta chains derived from one specimen sequenced in a study of T cell changes during pregnancy in multiple sclerosis. Clones were sequenced by immunoSEQ multiplex PCR, and TCRdb holds only the in-frame ones, with some missing. The sample has about 92,000 clones, approximately 92% seen once; the top ten hold roughly 2.7%. The sample in question was peripheral blood, obtained in the first trimester of pregnancy. Receptors were obtained from a female donor with multiple sclerosis, enrolled in a pregnancy study.

The V call is TRBV19, the J call TRBJ2-6; TRBD1 might be the D (5 bases). CDR3 length equals 19 residues. Germline V lookup: CDR1 LNHDA, CDR2 SQIVND (reference sequence). The ends were cut back, 6 bases at V and 0 bases at J, with 21 bases in the middle. The CDR3 DNA sequence: TGTGCCAGTAGCCTAGGGGTTTATCACACCCTCTCTGGGGCCAACGTCCTGACTTTC. Protein product: CASSLGVYHTLSGANVLTF.

The chain combines TRBV14 with TRBJ1-5; possible D gene TRBD1, 5 bases. Germline loops: CDR1 SGHDN, CDR2 FVKESK. The CDR3 has 14 amino acids. V was shortened by 1 base and J by 7 bases, with 11 bases between the two germline ends. The CDR3 DNA reads as TGTGCCAGCAGCCAAGCAGGGCGGGGGCAGCCCCAGCATTTT. This sequence encodes CASSQAGRGQPQHF.

The chain links TRBV7-3 to TRBJ2-3; 7 positions agree with TRBD2. J lost 4 bases, V lost 7 bases, and 8 bases had no gene match. The CDR3 is 14 residues long. Per the germline V gene, CDR1 is SGHTA and CDR2 is FQGTGA. The CDR3 reads CASKAGATADTQYF. Written as DNA, the CDR3 is TGTGCCAGCAAGGCGGGAGCGACCGCAGATACGCAGTATTTT.

The rearrangement joins TRBV7-6 to TRBJ2-7, with TRBD2 matching 7 bases. Germline CDR1 and CDR2: SGHVS and FNYEAQ. The length of the CDR3 is 16 residues. Losses at the gene ends were 1 base for V and 2 bases for J; bases not matched to a gene: 8. In nucleotides, the CDR3 is TGTGCCAGCAGCTTAGGCACTACTAGCGAGACCTACGAGCAGTACTTC. Its translation: CASSLGTTSETYEQYF.

The rearrangement uses TRBV27 and TRBJ1-2, with D perhaps TRBD1 (6 bases). The V and J ends lost 7 bases and 8 bases respectively, with 20 bases between them. From germline, CDR1 is MNHEY and CDR2 SMNVEV (reference sequence). CDR3 length equals 14 residues. The CDR3 loop reads CASKGSGGAEGYTF. The CDR3 region has the DNA TGTGCCAGCAAGGGGTCGGGGGGCGCTGAGGGCTACACCTTC.

This clone was counted between two and nine times. The rearrangement links TRBV9 to TRBJ1-1; the D is unclear. The CDR3 totals 14 residues. V lost 0 bases and J lost 5, with 11 bases in between. Germline CDR1 is SGDLS and CDR2 is YYNGEE. The CDR3 region has the DNA TGTGCCAGCAGCGTAGCTGGATCGGGGACTGAAGCTTTCTTT. Amino acids: CASSVAGSGTEAFF.

The chain links TRBV25-1 to TRBJ1-4; 10 nucleotides align to TRBD1. The CDR3 extends over 13 amino acids. Trimming took 6 bases from V and 8 from J; bases not matched to a gene: 3. Germline lookup yields CDR1 MGHDK and CDR2 SYGVNS. The CDR3 spells CASRGQGLEKLFF. DNA of the CDR3: TGTGCCAGCAGGGGACAGGGGTTGGAAAAACTGTTTTTT.

The chain carries TRBV28 and TRBJ2-5; D is possibly TRBD1 (5 bases). Germline V gene data show CDR1 as MDHEN and CDR2 as SYDVKM. V lost 5 bases and J lost 4, with 20 bases in between. This CDR3 spans 16 amino acids. The CDR3 spells CASSTPTVPGLETQYF. CDR3 coding DNA: TGTGCCAGCAGTACCCCGACAGTGCCTGGCTTAGAGACCCAGTACTTC.

The chain couples TRBV9 to TRBJ2-2; no clear D gene. Germline-derived CDR1 and CDR2 are SGDLS and YYNGEE. Trimming pared 4 bases from V and 6 bases from J, leaving 13 bases between. This CDR3 is built from 14 residues. CDR3 protein: CASSTLTRAGELFF. As DNA, the CDR3 is TGTGCCAGCAGCACCCTTACACGGGCCGGGGAGCTGTTTTTT. Based on the CDR3 plus reference TRBV9 and TRBJ2-2, the full variable domain is DSGVTQTPKHLITATGQRVTLRCSPRSGDLSVYWYQQSLDQGLQFLIQYYNGEERAKGNILERFSAQQFPDLHSELNLSSLELGDSALYFCASSTLTRAGELFFGEGSRLTVL.

This rearrangement joins TRBV29-1 to TRBJ2-1; possible D gene TRBD2, 5 bases. The CDR3 loop spans 15 amino acids. The V end was cut by 6 bases, the J end by 6 bases, with 21 bases between. Germline CDR1 reads SQVTM; CDR2 reads ANQGSEA. CDR3 protein: CSVTRLPWPFNEQFF. CDR3 coding DNA: TGCAGCGTCACCCGACTACCTTGGCCGTTCAATGAGCAGTTCTTC.

The CDR3 nucleotides read TGTGCCAGCAGCTTTTCCGTCGCCCTAGCGAACTTCCAAGAGACCCAGTACTTC. This translates into CASSFSVALANFQETQYF. V is TRBV4-2 and J is TRBJ2-5; D is perhaps TRBD2 (6 bases). The CDR3 extends over 18 amino acids. From germline, CDR1 is LGHNA and CDR2 YNFKEQ. V gave up 5 bases and J gave up 1 base, with 23 bases separating them.

The chain combines TRBV7-2 with TRBJ2-7; 10 bases are a match to TRBD1. From germline, CDR1 is SGHTA and CDR2 FQGNSA. CDR3 size: 14 residues. Germline trimming cut 5 bases from V and 4 bases from J; bases unmatched to any gene: 5. The CDR3 coding sequence is TGTGCCAGCAGCCCCGGGACAGGGGTGTACGAGCAGTACTTC. Its protein product is CASSPGTGVYEQYF.

The gene calls are TRBV28 and TRBJ1-2; weak D call: TRBD1 (6 bases). In germline, CDR1 is MDHEN, CDR2 SYDVKM. The CDR3 is made up of 15 amino acids. The ends were cut back, 4 bases at V and 4 bases at J, with 16 bases in the middle. Written as DNA, the CDR3 is TGTGCCAGCAGTTCCGTTGGGGGCGCGGGCTATGGCTACACCTTC. Translating it yields CASSSVGGAGYGYTF.

J is TRBJ1-1 and V is TRBV11-1, with 8 bases aligning to TRBD1. Germline V gene sequence: CDR1 SGHAT, CDR2 FQDESV (reference sequence). CDR3 size: 16 residues. The V segment lost 5 bases and the J segment 9 bases; nucleotides outside the gene matches: 17. CDR3 sequence (DNA): TGTGCCAGCAGCCTGGACCCAGGACAGGGCCGACGCAAAGCTTTCTTT. Its translation is CASSLDPGQGRRKAFF.

V and J are TRBV5-6 and TRBJ1-4; 9 bases line up with TRBD1. V shed 4 bases, J shed 4 bases, and the junction held 14 bases outside the gene matches. This CDR3 has 18 amino acids. Germline V gene data show CDR1 as SGHDT and CDR2 as YYEEEE. The CDR3 DNA is TGTGCCAGCAGCCCGGGACAGGGCAAGTCACACGGTAATGAAAAACTGTTTTTT. This codes for CASSPGQGKSHGNEKLFF.

The CDR3 loop reads CASSLFGGSGNTIYF. DNA of the CDR3: TGTGCCAGCAGCTTGTTCGGGGGAAGCGGAAACACCATATATTTT. The chain couples TRBV5-4 to TRBJ1-3, with a tentative D call TRBD1 (5 bases). There are 15 residues in the CDR3. V dropped 1 base and J dropped 4 bases, with 12 bases sitting between them. The germline gives CDR1 SGHNT, CDR2 YYREEE (reference sequence). The full variable domain, rest sourced from reference TRBV5-4 and TRBJ1-3, is ETGVTQSPTHLIKTRGQQVTLRCSSQSGHNTVSWYQQALGQGPQFIFQYYREEENGRGNFPPRFSGLQFPNYSSELNVNALELDDSALYLCASSLFGGSGNTIYFGEGSWLTVV.

This sequence joins TRBV19 and TRBJ2-7; tentatively, D is TRBD2 (5 bases). Germline CDR1 LNHDA, CDR2 SQIVND (reference sequence). The CDR3 loop spans 13 amino acids. Trimming took 2 bases from V and 4 from J, leaving 9 bases between them. The CDR3 DNA reads as TGTGCCAGTAGTATAAGCGAGGGATACGAGCAGTACTTC. This gives the protein CASSISEGYEQYF.

The genes are TRBV5-1 and TRBJ1-2; D call uncertain. Looked up from germline, CDR1 is SGHRS and CDR2 is YFSETQ. V was shortened by 2 bases and J by 2 bases, with 10 bases between the two germline ends. The CDR3 runs 14 residues. The CDR3 DNA reads as TGCGCCAGCAGCTTAGGCCCGGGGAACTATGGCTACACCTTC. Its protein is CASSLGPGNYGYTF.

V gene TRBV6-4 combines with J gene TRBJ2-1; 7 bases agree with TRBD2. This CDR3 is built from 14 residues. Germline assignment: CDR1 MRHNA and CDR2 SNTAGT. The trim removed 3 bases at V and 4 bases at J, leaving 3 bases unmatched. CDR3 coding DNA: TGTGCCAGCAGTGAAGTCGGGGGGTACAATGAGCAGTTCTTC. Translated, it gives CASSEVGGYNEQFF.

The chain uses TRBV7-8 and TRBJ2-7; tentatively, D is TRBD1 (7 bases). The CDR3 totals 18 residues. Germline CDR1 reads SGHVS; CDR2 reads FQNEAQ. V lost 8 bases and J 6 bases, leaving 32 bases between the germline ends. In DNA form, the CDR3 reads TGTGCCAGCTACAAGTCCCCCCTTAGACAGGGAGGTACCTTCGAGCAGTACTTC. Protein product: CASYKSPLRQGGTFEQYF.

This chain connects TRBV7-2 to TRBJ2-7; a possible D gene is TRBD2 (7 bases). CDR1 is SGHTA, CDR2 FQGNSA, per germline. This CDR3 is 15 amino acids long. V was trimmed by 0 bases and J by 6 bases, leaving 15 bases between them. CDR3 DNA sequence: TGTGCCAGCAGCTTAGCGCTGGGGGGGCCAAGCGAGCAGTACTTC. Protein: CASSLALGGPSEQYF.

This chain connects TRBV5-4 to TRBJ2-1, with 8 bases matching TRBD1. The CDR3 covers 15 residues. V lost 6 bases and J lost 0; bases outside the gene matches: 5. Germline V gene lookup returns CDR1 SGHNT and CDR2 YYREEE (reference sequence). The CDR3 loop reads CASKQQGGSYNEQFF. DNA of the CDR3: TGTGCCAGCAAGCAACAGGGGGGCTCCTACAATGAGCAGTTCTTC.

This chain uses TRBV28 with TRBJ2-3; a weak D match, TRBD1 (5 bases). The V gene lost 2 bases and the J gene lost 1 base, with 19 bases spanning the gap. CDR3 length equals 18 residues. CDR1 is MDHEN and CDR2 is SYDVKM in the germline V gene. This CDR3 is CASSLTTAYSDRTDTQYF. CDR3 DNA sequence: TGTGCCAGCAGTTTAACGACAGCGTACTCAGATCGCACAGATACGCAGTATTTT. The entire variable domain, with the rest obtained from reference TRBV28 and TRBJ2-3, is as follows: DVKVTQSSRYLVKRTGEKVFLECVQDMDHENMFWYRQDPGLGLRLIYFSYDVKMKEKGDIPEGYSVSREKKERFSLILESASTNQTSMYLCASSLTTAYSDRTDTQYFGPGTRLTVL.

This chain joins TRBV6-6 and TRBJ1-2; D is unresolved. CDR1 and CDR2 from the germline V gene are MNHNY and SVGAGI (reference sequence). The CDR3 runs 15 residues. V was cut by 0 bases and J by 7 bases, with 15 bases left in between. The CDR3, as DNA: TGTGCCAGCAGTTACTCGAGGGTTGCCCTTCCTGGCTACACCTTC. Residues: CASSYSRVALPGYTF.